These 12 T cell receptor beta chains share one sample of origin, sequenced in a study of T cells in Graves' hyperthyroidism and ophthalmopathy. The TCR beta CDR3 regions underwent amplification using RNA transcripts as the source. First-round RT-PCR targeting the TCR CDR3 was performed with the HTBI primer set. TCRdb used MiXCR to reprocess the multiplex PCR reads, holding one entry per CDR3 protein. The sample records about 530,000 distinct CDR3 sequences, 17% being singletons. Sequencing was done on a sample of blood. The receptors here all came from a young woman with Graves' ophthalmopathy.

Many counts were recorded for this clonotype. The V call is TRBV6-1, the J call TRBJ1-1; D possibly corresponds to TRBD1 (6 bases). The CDR3 extends over 13 amino acids. The V end lost 6 bases, the J end lost 4 bases, and 12 bases lay between the germline ends. Germline loops: CDR1 MNHNS, CDR2 SASEGT. DNA for the CDR3: TGTGCCAGCAGATGGGACAAGGCCACTGAAGCTTTCTTT. It yields the protein CASRWDKATEAFF.

At least ten counts were recorded for this clonotype. The CDR3: CASSLGGEAEAFF. CDR3 DNA sequence: TGCGCCAGCAGCTTAGGAGGGGAGGCTGAAGCTTTCTTT. This chain connects TRBV5-1 to TRBJ1-1, with D possibly being TRBD1 (5 bases). Trimming left V 2 bases short and J 6 bases short, with 11 bases between. Germline assignment: CDR1 SGHRS and CDR2 YFSETQ. The CDR3 sequence is 13 residues long.

In this sample, this clonotype turned up many times. The chain links TRBV4-1 to TRBJ2-7, with D possibly being TRBD1 (6 bases). Germline lookup yields CDR1 MGHRA and CDR2 YSYEKL. There are 14 residues in the CDR3. V was pared by 0 bases and J by 5 bases, with 11 bases between. CDR3 amino acids: CASSQETGNHEQYF. CDR3 coding DNA: TGCGCCAGCAGCCAAGAAACAGGGAACCACGAGCAGTACTTC.

The sample holds many counts of this clonotype. This chain links TRBV5-1 with TRBJ1-1; 8 nucleotides agree with TRBD1. V gave up 1 base and J gave up 6 bases; unmatched junction bases: 11. Germline loops: CDR1 SGHRS, CDR2 YFSETQ. The CDR3 runs to 16 residues. CDR3 nucleotide sequence: TGCGCCAGCAGCTTGAACGAACAGGGGGTTGGTTCTGAAGCTTTCTTT. It yields the protein CASSLNEQGVGSEAFF.

The V and J genes are TRBV7-9 and TRBJ2-3, with D unclear. This CDR3 is 14 amino acids long. Germline CDR1 SEHNR, CDR2 FQNEAQ (reference sequence). Trimming cost V 4 bases and J 5 bases, with 13 bases left between them. CDR3 DNA sequence: TGTGCCAGCAGCTCCCTTGGGTTAGGAGATACGCAGTATTTT. Its translation is CASSSLGLGDTQYF.

This clonotype was detected a few times. The J gene is TRBJ1-4, the V gene TRBV16; the D is unclear. Trimming shortened V by 3 bases and J by 7 bases, and 3 bases separated the two germline ends. The germline gives CDR1 KGHSY, CDR2 FQNENV. This CDR3 spans 11 amino acids. CDR3 protein: CASSQSEKLFF. The CDR3 nucleotides read TGTGCCAGCAGCCAGTCTGAAAAACTGTTTTTT.

This clonotype was detected many times. The J gene is TRBJ1-2, the V gene TRBV27; D might be TRBD1 (5 bases). V was clipped by 5 bases and J by 5 bases, with 21 bases between them. The CDR3 totals 16 residues. Germline V gives CDR1 MNHEY, CDR2 SMNVEV (reference sequence). The CDR3 protein is CASSHRGRGFGYGYTF. For the CDR3, the DNA is TGTGCCAGCAGTCATAGGGGACGGGGATTTGGGTATGGCTACACCTTC.

This chain links TRBV10-3 with TRBJ2-5; D ambiguous. Trimming shortened V by 11 bases and J by 1 base, and 14 bases separated the two germline ends. CDR3 length: 13 residues. The V gene's germline CDR1 is ENHRY and CDR2 SYGVKD. CDR3 sequence: CAALNPIQETQYF. The CDR3 bases are TGTGCCGCATTGAATCCTATCCAAGAGACCCAGTACTTC.

Ten or more counts support this clonotype. V usage is TRBV5-6 and J usage is TRBJ1-2; no clear D. The CDR3 has 11 residues. V was shortened by 3 bases and J by 13 bases, with 13 bases between the two germline ends. The germline V gene has CDR1 SGHDT and CDR2 YYEEEE. CDR3 DNA: TGTGCCAGCAGCTCCGGACCGGTGCTCACCTTC. It specifies CASSSGPVLTF. Together with reference TRBV5-6 and TRBJ1-2, the CDR3 gives the full variable domain: DAGVTQSPTHLIKTRGQQVTLRCSPKSGHDTVSWYQQALGQGPQFIFQYYEEEERQRGNFPDRFSGHQFPNYSSELNVNALLLGDSALYLCASSSGPVLTFGSGTRLTVV.

DNA for the CDR3: TGCGCCAGCAGCCAGAGGTCTAACTATGGCTACACCTTC. It specifies CASSQRSNYGYTF. This chain links TRBV4-1 with TRBJ1-2; no definite D call. This CDR3 comprises 13 residues. Germline CDR1 reads MGHRA; CDR2 reads YSYEKL. Trimming pared 3 bases from V and 0 bases from J, leaving 5 bases between.

This clonotype appeared once. This chain connects TRBV11-2 to TRBJ2-7, with 15 nucleotides matching TRBD2. Trimming cost V 6 bases and J 2 bases; bases outside gene matches: 8. The CDR3 loop spans 17 amino acids. Germline V gene data show CDR1 as SGHAT and CDR2 as FQNNGV. In DNA form, the CDR3 reads TGTGCCAGCAGTCCGGGACTAGCGGGGGGTGGCGCCTACGAGCAGTACTTC. As protein: CASSPGLAGGGAYEQYF.

V and J are TRBV7-9 and TRBJ1-1, with TRBD1 matching over 10 bases. CDR3 size: 14 residues. Germline assignment: CDR1 SEHNR and CDR2 FQNEAQ (reference sequence). Unmatched junction bases numbered 14, after V lost 7 bases and J lost 12 bases. CDR3 protein: CASIPRGGQGRTFF. CDR3 nucleotide sequence: TGTGCCAGCATCCCGCGGGGGGGACAGGGGAGGACTTTCTTT.